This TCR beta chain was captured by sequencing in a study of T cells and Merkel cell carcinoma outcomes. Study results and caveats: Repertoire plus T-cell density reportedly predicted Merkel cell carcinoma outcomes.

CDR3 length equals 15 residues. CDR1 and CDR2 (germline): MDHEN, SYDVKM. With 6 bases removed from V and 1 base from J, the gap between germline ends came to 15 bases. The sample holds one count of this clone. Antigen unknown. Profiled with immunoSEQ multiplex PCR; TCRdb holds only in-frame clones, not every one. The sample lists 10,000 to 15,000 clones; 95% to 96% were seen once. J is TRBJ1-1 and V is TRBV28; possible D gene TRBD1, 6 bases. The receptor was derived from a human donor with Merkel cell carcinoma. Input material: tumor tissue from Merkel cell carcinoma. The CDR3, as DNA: TGTGCCAGCAGCCTCCCGGGGGGGCAGAACACTGAAGCTTTCTTT. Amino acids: CASSLPGGQNTEAFF.